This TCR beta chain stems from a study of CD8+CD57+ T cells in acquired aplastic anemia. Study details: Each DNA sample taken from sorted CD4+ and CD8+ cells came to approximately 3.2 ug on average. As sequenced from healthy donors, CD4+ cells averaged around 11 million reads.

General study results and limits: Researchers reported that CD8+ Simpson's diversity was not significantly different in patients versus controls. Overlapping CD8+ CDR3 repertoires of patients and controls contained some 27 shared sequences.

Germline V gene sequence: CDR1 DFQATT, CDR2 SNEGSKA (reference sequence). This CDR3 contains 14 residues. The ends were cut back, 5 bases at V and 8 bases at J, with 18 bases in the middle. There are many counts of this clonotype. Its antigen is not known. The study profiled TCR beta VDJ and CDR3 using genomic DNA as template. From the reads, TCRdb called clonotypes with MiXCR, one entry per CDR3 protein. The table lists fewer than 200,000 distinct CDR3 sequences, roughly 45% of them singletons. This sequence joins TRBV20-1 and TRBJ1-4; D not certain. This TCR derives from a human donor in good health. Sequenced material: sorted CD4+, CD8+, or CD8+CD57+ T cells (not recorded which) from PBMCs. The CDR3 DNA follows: TGCAGTGCTGACTCCGGGGTAGGTGGCGAAAAACTGTTTTTT. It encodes CSADSGVGGEKLFF.